This entry lists 26 T cell receptor beta chains sequenced from one sample in a study of patients and donors after allogeneic stem cell transplantation. Via MiXCR, TCRdb re-called the RT-PCR reads, giving one row per CDR3 protein. The sample includes 90,000 to 120,000 distinct CDR3 sequences, approximately 40% seen only once; the top ten take roughly 27%. The sample consisted of blood, either unsorted or a sorted T cell fraction (not recorded which). These receptors were taken from a human donor who was either an allogeneic HSCT recipient or a stem cell or donor lymphocyte infusion donor (not recorded which). It is not recorded whose cells these are; they may come from a transplant donor.

The chain couples TRBV4-3 to TRBJ2-7, with D maybe TRBD2 (5 bases). Germline V lookup: CDR1 LGHNA, CDR2 YSLEER. The CDR3 has 15 amino acids. Trimming pared 0 bases from V and 3 bases from J, leaving 12 bases between. CDR3 bases: TGCGCCAGCAGCCAAGATACTAGTATAGTCTACGAGCAGTACTTC. Its translation is CASSQDTSIVYEQYF.

The genes are TRBV12-3 or TRBV12-4 and TRBJ2-7; 7 nucleotides match TRBD1. The CDR3 runs 15 residues. The junction had 11 bases not matched to a gene; V was cut back by 7 bases and J by 2 bases. This chain's CDR3 is CASIADLGQPYEQYF. The DNA for the CDR3 is TGTGCCAGCATTGCGGACTTGGGACAGCCCTACGAGCAGTACTTC.

This chain links TRBV20-1 with TRBJ1-1; 7 bases are shared with TRBD1. The J segment lost 9 bases and the V segment lost 3 bases, leaving 7 bases of the junction unmatched. The CDR3 spans 12 residues. The germline CDR1 and CDR2 sequences are DFQATT and SNEGSKA (reference sequence). DNA of the CDR3: TGCAGTGCTAGTCCTGGGACAGACAAAGCTTTCTTT. This gives the protein CSASPGTDKAFF.

This clonotype was seen more than once but under ten times. The rearrangement uses TRBV20-1 and TRBJ1-1; D is ambiguous. The CDR3 runs to 12 residues. The V gene lost 5 bases and the J gene lost 4 bases, with 11 bases spanning the gap. Germline CDR1 reads DFQATT; CDR2 reads SNEGSKA (reference sequence). In DNA, the CDR3 is TGCAGTGCTCGCAGGTCGGGCACTGAAGCTTTCTTT. Its protein is CSARRSGTEAFF.

This clonotype was observed a single time. CDR3 loop: CSARDRSWSRYEQYF. CDR3 bases: TGCAGTGCTAGAGATCGTTCCTGGAGTCGGTACGAGCAGTACTTC. The chain recombines TRBV20-1 with TRBJ2-7; D not certain. CDR3 size: 15 residues. V was shortened by 0 bases and J by 4 bases, with 16 bases between the two germline ends. Germline V lookup: CDR1 DFQATT, CDR2 SNEGSKA (reference sequence).

At least ten counts were recorded for this clonotype. Here the CDR3 DNA reads TGCGCCAGCAGGGTAAGCTCCATGAACACTGAAGCTTTCTTT. As protein: CASRVSSMNTEAFF. The rearrangement links TRBV4-3 to TRBJ1-1, with no clear D. The CDR3 runs to 14 residues. The V gene lost 6 bases and the J gene lost 0 bases, with 11 bases spanning the gap. CDR1 LGHNA and CDR2 YSLEER come from the germline V gene.

The chain couples TRBV18 to TRBJ2-7; D call uncertain. This CDR3 spans 13 amino acids. With 3 bases removed from V and 0 bases from J, the gap between germline ends came to 6 bases. Germline loops: CDR1 KGHSH, CDR2 LQKENI. The CDR3 protein is CASSPLGSYEQYF. The CDR3 DNA sequence: TGTGCCAGCTCACCCCTGGGCTCCTACGAGCAGTACTTC.

This chain connects TRBV27 to TRBJ1-6; 10 bases line up with TRBD1. This CDR3 is built from 14 residues. V dropped 8 bases and J dropped 8; count of bases not matched to a gene: 6. Germline assignment: CDR1 MNHEY and CDR2 SMNVEV (reference sequence). CDR3 sequence: CASLPGQGYSPLHF. The CDR3 DNA reads TGTGCCAGCTTACCGGGACAGGGGTATTCACCCCTCCACTTT.

The genes are TRBV7-9 and TRBJ1-1; unclear D gene. The V end was cut by 6 bases, the J end by 0 bases, with 11 bases between. The CDR3 spans 14 residues. Germline assignment: CDR1 SEHNR and CDR2 FQNEAQ (reference sequence). The CDR3 coding sequence is TGTGCCAGCAGTCTGGACGTTTTGAACACTGAAGCTTTCTTT. Translated: CASSLDVLNTEAFF.

This clonotype was seen a handful of times. CDR3 sequence: CASSQWGAAADTQYF. The CDR3 region has the DNA TGTGCCAGCAGCCAATGGGGGGCTGCCGCAGATACGCAGTATTTT. V and J are TRBV3-1 and TRBJ2-3; either TRBD1 or TRBD2 may fit D (6 bases each). The germline CDR1 and CDR2 sequences are LGHDT and YNNKEL (reference sequence). V lost 2 bases, J lost 4 bases, and 13 bases lay in between. CDR3 length equals 15 residues.

The chain combines TRBV3-1 with TRBJ2-1, with TRBD2 as a possible D gene (5 bases). Germline V CDR1 and CDR2: LGHDT, YNNKEL (reference sequence). This CDR3 spans 19 amino acids. V shed 0 bases and J shed 1 base, with 19 bases lying between them. The CDR3 here is CASSQELTSGLSSYNEQFF. The CDR3 DNA follows: TGTGCCAGCAGCCAAGAACTAACTAGTGGTCTAAGTTCCTACAATGAGCAGTTCTTC.

This clonotype has a single count. The chain carries TRBV4-2 and TRBJ2-7; D is ambiguous. Trimming shortened V by 0 bases and J by 2 bases, and 5 bases separated the two germline ends. Per germline, CDR1 LGHNA and CDR2 YNFKEQ. This CDR3 contains 13 residues. In DNA form, the CDR3 reads TGTGCCAGCAGCCAAGATGGAGCCTACGAGCAGTACTTC. It specifies CASSQDGAYEQYF.

The CDR3 sequence is CASSPTGAGTGELFF. The CDR3 DNA reads as TGTGCCAGCAGCCCCACAGGGGCTGGGACCGGGGAGCTGTTTTTT. The rearrangement joins TRBV7-9 to TRBJ2-2; 7 bases are a match to TRBD1. After removal of 5 bases from V and 5 bases from J, the junction contained 8 bases not matched to a gene. CDR3 length: 15 residues. Germline V CDR1 and CDR2: SEHNR, FQNEAQ (reference sequence).

This clonotype was found a few times. The chain carries TRBV12-3 or TRBV12-4 and TRBJ1-5, with a weak D call TRBD1 (5 bases). The V end lost 1 base, the J end lost 0 bases, and 13 bases lay between the germline ends. The CDR3 sequence is 17 residues long. The CDR3 bases are TGTGCCAGCAGTTTAGGAATGGGGACGTCTAGCAATCAGCCCCAGCATTTT. It encodes CASSLGMGTSSNQPQHF.

The sample holds a few counts of this clonotype. The chain links TRBV10-3 to TRBJ1-3; D not resolved. There are 15 residues in the CDR3. The germline V gene has CDR1 ENHRY and CDR2 SYGVKD. V shed 10 bases and J shed 8 bases, with 24 bases lying between them. In nucleotides, the CDR3 is TGTGCCACCGCCTCCCACCGGGATGGAGGCGACACCATATATTTT. Protein: CATASHRDGGDTIYF.

This clonotype was counted between two and nine times. CDR3 sequence (DNA): TGTGCCAGCAGTGACGCGTATTACTCTGGAAACACCATATATTTT. Its translation: CASSDAYYSGNTIYF. The V gene is TRBV12-3 or TRBV12-4, the J gene TRBJ1-3; D unresolved. V gave up 5 bases and J gave up 0 bases, with 11 bases separating them. The length of the CDR3 is 15 residues.

This clonotype was picked up a small number of times. CDR3 DNA: TGTGCCAGCAGTCTCCTGAGACTCAGCAACACTGAAGCTTTCTTT. Amino acids: CASSLLRLSNTEAFF. V gene TRBV28 combines with J gene TRBJ1-1; D gene uncertain. Germline V gene lookup returns CDR1 MDHEN and CDR2 SYDVKM. The V end lost 5 bases, the J end lost 2 bases, and 15 bases lay between the germline ends. The CDR3 has 15 amino acids.

This clonotype has only a few counts. This chain uses TRBV9 with TRBJ1-1, with 8 bases that match TRBD1. This CDR3 region has 16 residues. Germline CDR1 and CDR2: SGDLS and YYNGEE. V shed 4 bases and J 0 bases; nucleotides not matched to a gene: 8. The CDR3 DNA is TGTGCCAGCAGCAGTCAGGGGGCGAAGGTGAACACTGAAGCTTTCTTT. This sequence encodes CASSSQGAKVNTEAFF.

The chain recombines TRBV4-2 with TRBJ1-6; no clear D gene. This CDR3 has 16 amino acids. Between the trimmed V and J ends, which lost 0 bases and 4 bases, there was a span of 10 bases. CDR1 and CDR2 from the germline V gene are LGHNA and YNFKEQ. In DNA, the CDR3 is TGTGCCAGCAGCCAAGATCGAGGACGGTATAATTCACCCCTCCACTTT. This encodes CASSQDRGRYNSPLHF.

This rearrangement joins TRBV6-5 to TRBJ2-7; D not certain. V lost 0 bases, J lost 2 bases, and 11 bases lay in between. This CDR3 has 15 residues. Germline CDR1 is MNHEY and CDR2 is SVGAGI. The CDR3 sequence is CASSYSRSGAYEQYF. In DNA, the CDR3 is TGTGCCAGCAGTTACTCGAGATCCGGAGCCTACGAGCAGTACTTC.

This clonotype has a handful of counts. This chain connects TRBV20-1 to TRBJ1-5, with D unresolved. The germline V gene has CDR1 DFQATT and CDR2 SNEGSKA (reference sequence). This CDR3 region has 13 residues. Trimming removed 3 bases from V and 4 bases from J, with 10 bases in between. The CDR3 here is CSASRETNQPQHF. The CDR3 DNA reads TGCAGTGCTAGTCGGGAGACAAATCAGCCCCAGCATTTT.

This clonotype was counted only a few times. In nucleotides, the CDR3 is TGTGCCATCCAGGACAGGGGAAATCAGCCCCAGCATTTT. The encoded protein is CAIQDRGNQPQHF. V usage is TRBV6-2 or TRBV6-3 and J usage is TRBJ1-5, with 9 bases that match TRBD1. Germline assignment: CDR1 MNHEY and CDR2 SVGEGT. Germline trimming cut 10 bases from V and 4 bases from J; bases unmatched to any gene: 5. This CDR3 is 13 amino acids long.

The sample holds a few counts of this clonotype. This sequence joins TRBV7-2 and TRBJ1-3; tentative D call: TRBD1 (6 bases). CDR3 length equals 16 residues. With 3 bases removed from V and 2 bases from J, the gap between germline ends came to 14 bases. In germline, CDR1 is SGHTA, CDR2 FQGNSA. The CDR3 region is CASSFTGTQPGNTIYF. The CDR3 DNA sequence: TGTGCCAGCAGCTTTACCGGGACACAACCTGGAAACACCATATATTTT.

The V and J genes are TRBV24-1 and TRBJ2-3, with a weak D call TRBD2 (5 bases). The CDR3 length is 13 residues. Trimming stripped 7 bases from V and 4 bases from J, with 11 bases between. Looked up from germline, CDR1 is KGHDR and CDR2 is SFDVKD. The CDR3 bases are TGTGCCACCAGCGCTCCCGGGGCAGATACGCAGTATTTT. Translating it yields CATSAPGADTQYF.

Only a few counts were recorded for this clonotype. The chain recombines TRBV7-3 with TRBJ2-3; a possible D gene is TRBD1 (6 bases). The V end was cut by 5 bases, the J end by 4 bases, with 13 bases between. CDR3 length: 14 residues. Germline-derived CDR1 and CDR2 are SGHTA and FQGTGA. The CDR3 bases are TGTGCCAGCAGCGTCGGACAGCGCCCAGATACGCAGTATTTT. Residues: CASSVGQRPDTQYF.

The table lists this clonotype with a few counts. The J gene is TRBJ1-5, the V gene TRBV19; 12 nucleotides agree with TRBD1. V shed 4 bases and J 7 bases; nucleotides not matched to a gene: 11. CDR1 is LNHDA, CDR2 SQIVND, per germline (reference sequence). This CDR3 has 17 amino acids. CDR3 nucleotide sequence: TGTGCCAGTAGTACCGGGACAGGGGGCCCCTCGGGGCAGCCCCAGCATTTT. Its protein is CASSTGTGGPSGQPQHF.